This T cell receptor beta chain stems from a study of control samples from healthy donors and cancer patients. Germline-derived CDR1 and CDR2 are ENHRY and SYGVKD. The V end lost 5 bases, the J end lost 3 bases, and 16 bases lay between the germline ends. The CDR3 has 15 residues. Method: immunoSEQ multiplex PCR; TCRdb's copy keeps in-frame clones and lacks some. The data show about 130,000 clones, roughly 92% seen once. This chain joins TRBV10-3 and TRBJ1-2, with a tentative D call TRBD1 (6 bases). This clonotype originated in a man aged 18 to 30 in good health. The sample was blood. The CDR3 protein is CAISSDSADYYGYTF. The DNA of the CDR3 is TGTGCCATCAGTTCGGACAGCGCAGATTACTATGGCTACACCTTC.